Each of the 17 T cell receptor beta chains below was sequenced from the same sample in a study of cytomegalovirus exposure and HLA in healthy donors. This PCR relied on a set of 60 Vbeta primers and 13 Jbeta primers. Data came from immunoSEQ multiplex PCR; TCRdb stores just in-frame clones and leaves some out. The sample shows approximately 190,000 clones, roughly 80% of them seen only once. The source material was PBMCs. The receptors here all came from a man in his forties or fifties in good health and CMV-seropositive.

This chain uses TRBV19 with TRBJ1-6; 9 bases are shared with TRBD1. The germline CDR1 and CDR2 sequences are LNHDA and SQIVND (reference sequence). Losses at the gene ends were 3 bases for V and 9 bases for J; bases not matched to a gene: 6. This CDR3 region has 15 residues. The DNA for the CDR3 is TGTGCCAGTAGTATTCAAACAGGGGGCAGTTCACCCCTCCACTTT. It yields the protein CASSIQTGGSSPLHF.

The CDR3, as DNA: TGTGCCACCAGCAGAGGTGTTGGGGTTGCGGGGGCTAATGAAAAACTGTTTTTT. Protein: CATSRGVGVAGANEKLFF. The chain recombines TRBV15 with TRBJ1-4; a weak D match, TRBD1 (5 bases). The CDR3 is made up of 18 amino acids. The germline V and J ends were trimmed by 1 base and 3 bases, with 18 bases remaining between them. Germline CDR1 and CDR2: LNHNV and YYDKDF (reference sequence).

V usage is TRBV5-1 and J usage is TRBJ1-2; the D gene is possibly TRBD1 (6 bases). The germline CDR1 and CDR2 sequences are SGHRS and YFSETQ. This CDR3 is built from 14 residues. Trimming pared 0 bases from V and 8 bases from J, leaving 14 bases between. The chain's CDR3 is CASSLGLPGDGYTF. CDR3 bases: TGCGCCAGCAGCTTGGGTCTGCCAGGGGACGGCTACACCTTC.

The chain joins TRBV2 to TRBJ2-3; the D gene is possibly TRBD2 (5 bases). Trimming took 6 bases from V and 5 from J, leaving 6 bases between them. CDR3 length equals 11 residues. CDR1 is SNHLY, CDR2 FYNNEI, per germline. The CDR3 region has the DNA TGTGCCAGCAGGGGGAGAGATACGCAGTATTTT. Residues: CASRGRDTQYF.

This clone was recorded only once. The CDR3 protein is CSVSGVRGYTF. The CDR3 DNA reads TGCAGCGTCTCAGGGGTACGTGGCTACACCTTC. The rearrangement joins TRBV29-1 to TRBJ1-2; D possibly corresponds to TRBD1 (6 bases). Germline-derived CDR1 and CDR2 are SQVTM and ANQGSEA. The CDR3 extends over 11 amino acids. V lost 6 bases to trimming and J lost 7 bases, with 12 bases between them.

The V and J genes are TRBV5-4 and TRBJ1-2, with 9 bases identical to TRBD1. The CDR3 has 17 residues. CDR1 and CDR2 from the germline V gene are SGHNT and YYREEE (reference sequence). With V trimmed by 0 bases and J by 0 bases, 6 bases remained unmatched. CDR3 DNA: TGTGCCAGCAGCTTGGCACAGGGGGCACGGGCTAACTATGGCTACACCTTC. Encoded protein: CASSLAQGARANYGYTF.

The chain joins TRBV23-1 to TRBJ2-5, with TRBD2 matching 12 bases. TRBV23-1 is filed as an ORF, its function uncertain. The CDR3 has 19 residues. V gave up 0 bases and J gave up 7 bases; unmatched junction bases: 15. The CDR3 protein is CASSQSSPSGGAPLMTQYF. In DNA form, the CDR3 reads TGCGCCAGCAGTCAATCATCTCCTAGCGGGGGGGCCCCTTTAATGACCCAGTACTTC.

The CDR3, as DNA: TGTGCCAGCAGCTTTAGGGAGACTTACGAAGCTTTCTTT. Its protein is CASSFRETYEAFF. The chain employs TRBV7-9 and TRBJ1-1; D gene uncertain. Per the germline V gene, CDR1 is SEHNR and CDR2 is FQNEAQ (reference sequence). This CDR3 comprises 13 residues. V was clipped by 3 bases and J by 8 bases, with 13 bases between them.

The chain combines TRBV21-1 with TRBJ2-3; whether TRBD1, the table's D call, matches the DNA was not checked. TRBV21-1 is marked as a pseudogene. The CDR3 is 14 residues long. CDR3 amino acids: CASSKEGALVTQYF. CDR3 nucleotides: TGTGCCAGCAGCAAAGAGGGGGCCCTTGTTACGCAGTATTTT.

CDR3 residues: CASSRGTALNQPQHF. The CDR3 region has the DNA TGTGCCAGCAGCCGGGGGACAGCATTAAATCAGCCCCAGCATTTT. The V and J genes are TRBV28 and TRBJ1-5, with 7 nucleotides matching TRBD1. Germline V gene data show CDR1 as MDHEN and CDR2 as SYDVKM. The CDR3 sequence is 15 residues long. Germline trimming cut 6 bases from V and 4 bases from J; bases unmatched to any gene: 9.

This chain uses TRBV14 with TRBJ2-7; 7 bases line up with TRBD1. From germline, CDR1 is SGHDN and CDR2 FVKESK. V shed 0 bases and J 7 bases; nucleotides not matched to a gene: 9. The CDR3 is 15 amino acids. The CDR3 sequence is CASSQDLQGWKEQYF. Here the CDR3 DNA reads TGTGCCAGCAGCCAAGACTTACAGGGGTGGAAAGAGCAGTACTTC. The whole variable domain, remainder taken from reference TRBV14 and TRBJ2-7, is EAGVTQFPSHSVIEKGQTVTLRCDPISGHDNLYWYRRVMGKEIKFLLHFVKESKQDESGMPNNRFLAERTGGTYSTLKVQPAELEDSGVYFCASSQDLQGWKEQYFGPGTRLTVT.

The chain is built from TRBV7-9 and TRBJ2-5; 8 nucleotides agree with TRBD1. The trim removed 5 bases at V and 1 base at J, leaving 3 bases unmatched. Germline CDR1 and CDR2: SEHNR and FQNEAQ (reference sequence). This CDR3 is 14 amino acids long. The CDR3 region has the DNA TGTGCCAGCAGCCTCGACAGGGGCCAAGAGACCCAGTACTTC. Residues: CASSLDRGQETQYF. Supplemented by reference TRBV7-9 and TRBJ2-5, the full variable domain reads DTGVSQNPRHKITKRGQNVTFRCDPISEHNRLYWYRQTLGQGPEFLTYFQNEAQLEKSRLLSDRFSAERPKGSFSTLEIQRTEQGDSAMYLCASSLDRGQETQYFGPGTRLLVL.

The J gene is TRBJ2-3, the V gene TRBV5-8; TRBD2 matches at 9 bases. CDR3 length: 16 amino acids. Germline V lookup: CDR1 SGHTS, CDR2 YDEGEE. The ends lost 4 bases at V and 4 bases at J; junction bases unmatched: 10. The CDR3 is CASSPLGLAKADTQYF. Written as DNA, the CDR3 is TGTGCCAGCAGCCCACTGGGACTAGCAAAGGCAGATACGCAGTATTTT. Variable domain in full (rest from reference TRBV5-8 and TRBJ2-3): EAGVTQSPTHLIKTRGQQATLRCSPISGHTSVYWYQQALGLGLQFLLWYDEGEERNRGNFPPRFSGRQFPNYSSELNVNALELEDSALYLCASSPLGLAKADTQYFGPGTRLTVL.

J is TRBJ2-7 and V is TRBV11-2; 8 bases are a match to TRBD1. This CDR3 has 15 residues. V lost 2 bases and J lost 1; bases outside the gene matches: 4. Germline lookup yields CDR1 SGHAT and CDR2 FQNNGV. The CDR3 DNA reads as TGTGCCAGCAGCTTACAGGGGGCGGCGTCCTACGAGCAGTACTTC. This sequence encodes CASSLQGAASYEQYF.

This CDR3 reads CASSYSGGGNQPQHF. DNA for the CDR3: TGTGCCAGCAGTTACTCGGGCGGCGGGAATCAGCCCCAGCATTTT. V gene TRBV6-5 combines with J gene TRBJ1-5; D remains unclear. Germline values: CDR1 MNHEY, CDR2 SVGAGI. V shed 0 bases and J shed 4 bases, with 10 bases lying between them. This CDR3 has 15 residues.

The J gene is TRBJ1-1, the V gene TRBV19; a possible D gene is TRBD1 (6 bases). Per germline, CDR1 LNHDA and CDR2 SQIVND (reference sequence). This CDR3 region has 12 residues. The V and J ends lost 3 bases and 12 bases respectively, with 14 bases between them. The CDR3 nucleotides read TGTGCCAGTAGTATCACACAGGGATCGACTTTCTTT. Its translation is CASSITQGSTFF.

CDR3 region: CASSLAYSGGDQETQYF. The CDR3 coding sequence is TGTGCCAGCAGCTTAGCGTATAGCGGGGGGGACCAAGAGACCCAGTACTTC. This sequence joins TRBV11-1 and TRBJ2-5; TRBD2 matches at 11 bases. This CDR3 has 17 residues. Germline V gene sequence: CDR1 SGHAT, CDR2 FQDESV (reference sequence). V gave up 0 bases and J gave up 0 bases; unmatched junction bases: 3.